Each of the 16 T cell receptor beta chains below was sequenced from the same sample in a study of blood T cells in healthy people across ages. Alongside a J-beta primer mix, a sample-barcoded 5' primer served in a second PCR lasting about 7 to 11 cycles. TCRdb used MiXCR to reprocess the 5' RACE reads, holding one entry per CDR3 protein. The sample consists of about 1 million distinct CDR3 sequences, roughly 45% of them appearing once. Sample: blood. These receptors were taken from an older woman in good health.

V is TRBV29-1 and J is TRBJ2-7; D call uncertain. V lost 5 bases, J lost 5 bases, and 16 bases lay in between. There are 13 residues in the CDR3. Germline V gene data show CDR1 as SQVTM and CDR2 as ANQGSEA. The CDR3 protein is CSVPSIGQDEQYF. The CDR3 DNA reads TGCAGCGTTCCATCGATAGGGCAGGACGAGCAGTACTTC.

Only a few counts were recorded for this clonotype. The CDR3 is CAWSPRGVETQYF. Written as DNA, the CDR3 is TGTGCCTGGAGTCCCCGGGGCGTAGAGACCCAGTACTTC. The rearrangement joins TRBV30 to TRBJ2-5; D assignment may be TRBD1 or TRBD2 (5 bases each). Germline V lookup: CDR1 GTSNPN, CDR2 SVGIG (reference sequence). The CDR3 is 13 amino acids. Trimming removed 2 bases from V and 4 bases from J, with 11 bases in between.

This clonotype was recorded a few times. The chain joins TRBV4-2 to TRBJ2-3, with TRBD2 matching 8 bases. CDR1 and CDR2 from the germline V gene are LGHNA and YNFKEQ. The CDR3 runs to 16 residues. V lost 2 bases, J lost 0 bases, and 4 bases stayed unmatched. The CDR3 DNA is TGTGCCAGCAGCCAACCAACTAGCGGAAGCACAGATACGCAGTATTTT. Protein product: CASSQPTSGSTDTQYF.

This clonotype was seen only a few times. CDR3 amino acids: CSAREELAKTDTQYF. Here the CDR3 DNA reads TGCAGTGCTAGAGAGGAACTAGCGAAGACAGATACGCAGTATTTT. V and J are TRBV20-1 and TRBJ2-3, with TRBD2 matching 7 bases. Trimming removed 0 bases from V and 3 bases from J; junction bases left unmatched: 6. The CDR3 is made up of 15 amino acids. Per germline, CDR1 DFQATT and CDR2 SNEGSKA (reference sequence).

This clonotype was detected only a few times. This sequence joins TRBV29-1 and TRBJ2-4; TRBD1 matches at 7 bases. The CDR3 consists of 15 residues. From germline, CDR1 is SQVTM and CDR2 ANQGSEA. V gave up 6 bases and J gave up 0 bases; unmatched junction bases: 8. The CDR3: CSVGGPSLAKNIQYF. The CDR3 bases are TGCAGCGTAGGGGGCCCGTCTCTAGCCAAAAACATTCAGTACTTC.

The chain recombines TRBV20-1 with TRBJ2-3; D remains unclear. Trimming took off 3 bases at V and 1 base at J, with 8 bases between the two ends. The CDR3 runs 13 residues. Germline V gene lookup returns CDR1 DFQATT and CDR2 SNEGSKA (reference sequence). In DNA form, the CDR3 reads TGCAGTGCTAGCTTGGCTGGCACAGATACGCAGTATTTT. Translating gives CSASLAGTDTQYF.

The chain employs TRBV27 and TRBJ1-2; 9 nucleotides line up with TRBD1. This CDR3 has 15 residues. From germline, CDR1 is MNHEY and CDR2 SMNVEV (reference sequence). V trimming: 1 base; J trimming: 3 bases; junction bases outside the gene matches: 3. The CDR3 spells CASSLLQGADYGYTF. The DNA of the CDR3 is TGTGCCAGCAGTTTATTACAGGGGGCTGACTATGGCTACACCTTC.

This clonotype has ten or more counts. This chain links TRBV10-2 with TRBJ2-1; D perhaps matches TRBD2 (6 bases). Germline CDR1 and CDR2: WSHSY and SAAADI. Trimming cost V 8 bases and J 5 bases, with 10 bases left between them. CDR3 length: 12 amino acids. The CDR3 protein is CASLGLDNEQFF. The CDR3 nucleotides read TGCGCCAGCTTGGGACTCGACAATGAGCAGTTCTTC.

CDR3 DNA sequence: TGCAGTGCTGGACGTATACTAGCCTACGAGCAGTACTTC. It encodes CSAGRILAYEQYF. The rearrangement uses TRBV20-1 and TRBJ2-7, with D possibly matching TRBD2 (5 bases). The CDR3 has 13 amino acids. V was clipped by 5 bases and J by 2 bases, with 13 bases between them. CDR1 is DFQATT and CDR2 is SNEGSKA in the germline V gene (reference sequence).

The V gene is TRBV2, the J gene TRBJ1-1, with D maybe TRBD1 (6 bases). With 3 bases removed from V and 10 bases from J, the gap between germline ends came to 18 bases. The CDR3 loop spans 14 amino acids. Germline CDR1 and CDR2: SNHLY and FYNNEI. The CDR3 sequence: CASSDPGTTEGAFF. CDR3 sequence (DNA): TGTGCCAGCAGTGACCCCGGGACAACTGAGGGAGCTTTCTTT.

J is TRBJ1-2 and V is TRBV14; D is uncertain. The CDR3 covers 13 residues. V lost 0 bases to trimming and J lost 5 bases, with 7 bases between them. Germline V gene sequence: CDR1 SGHDN, CDR2 FVKESK. This CDR3 is CASSQDSEYGYTF. In DNA, the CDR3 is TGTGCCAGCAGCCAAGACTCAGAGTATGGCTACACCTTC.

This clonotype was counted only a few times. The chain employs TRBV12-3 or TRBV12-4 and TRBJ2-7, with TRBD1 identical over 10 bases. Trimming cost V 5 bases and J 4 bases; bases outside gene matches: 11. The CDR3 totals 16 residues. The CDR3 loop reads CASSPYRDRGSYEQYF. In DNA, the CDR3 is TGTGCCAGCAGTCCTTACCGGGACAGGGGTTCGTACGAGCAGTACTTC.

The sample holds a few counts of this clonotype. This rearrangement joins TRBV5-1 to TRBJ2-1; 10 bases line up with TRBD2. This CDR3 has 16 residues. In germline, CDR1 is SGHRS, CDR2 YFSETQ. V lost 2 bases and J lost 7; bases outside the gene matches: 9. CDR3 DNA: TGCGCCAGCAGCTTTTCAGCGGGAGGGCCGGAGAATGAGCAGTTCTTC. Translation: CASSFSAGGPENEQFF.

This clonotype was recorded a few times. This chain connects TRBV28 to TRBJ2-4; possible D gene TRBD1, 6 bases. This CDR3 is built from 16 residues. Germline V gives CDR1 MDHEN, CDR2 SYDVKM. Trimming removed 0 bases from V and 0 bases from J, with 9 bases in between. This chain's CDR3 is CASSLWDSLAKNIQYF. As DNA, the CDR3 is TGTGCCAGCAGTTTATGGGACAGTCTAGCCAAAAACATTCAGTACTTC.

The gene calls are TRBV6-5 and TRBJ2-5; D may be TRBD1 or TRBD2 (5 bases each). The DNA end lines up better with TRBJ2-7; the J call may be wrong. CDR1 MNHEY and CDR2 SVGAGI come from the germline V gene. The CDR3 is 13 residues long. In nucleotides, the CDR3 is TGTGCCAGCAGTTACGGGACGCATTGCGAGCAGTACTTC. Its protein is CASSYGTHCEQYF.

The CDR3: CSVDTEVDTQYF. Here the CDR3 DNA reads TGCAGCGTTGACACAGAGGTAGATACGCAGTATTTT. The chain has TRBV29-1 and TRBJ2-3; no clear D gene. V was cut by 3 bases and J by 5 bases, with 9 bases left in between. Germline assignment: CDR1 SQVTM and CDR2 ANQGSEA. This CDR3 spans 12 amino acids.